Listed here are 7 T cell receptor beta chains from one sample, sequenced in a study of blood T cell repertoires in COVID-19. The protocol was immunoSEQ multiplex PCR, while the TCRdb copy is restricted to in-frame clones and leaves out a portion. The sample holds approximately 89,000 clones; over 80% are singletons and the top ten take over 9.5%. What was sequenced was peripheral blood. These receptors were collected from a woman between 65 and 79 years old with active or convalescent COVID-19.

The rearrangement uses TRBV14 and TRBJ2-2; the match to TRBD2 covers 11 bases. Per the germline V gene, CDR1 is SGHDN and CDR2 is FVKESK. The CDR3 contains 17 residues. Losses at the gene ends were 0 bases for V and 7 bases for J; bases not matched to a gene: 7. Here the CDR3 reads CASSQDLPLAGVGELFF. The CDR3 DNA is TGTGCCAGCAGCCAAGATCTGCCACTAGCGGGGGTCGGGGAGCTGTTTTTT.

The chain joins TRBV5-1 to TRBJ1-1; 8 bases line up with TRBD1. Germline V gene sequence: CDR1 SGHRS, CDR2 YFSETQ. Losses at the gene ends were 4 bases for V and 0 bases for J; bases not matched to a gene: 5. The CDR3 sequence is 15 residues long. The CDR3 sequence is CASSPRQGMNTEAFF. The DNA of the CDR3 is TGCGCCAGCAGCCCCCGACAGGGGATGAACACTGAAGCTTTCTTT.

J is TRBJ2-7 and V is TRBV2; maybe TRBD2 (5 bases). V was cut by 3 bases and J by 3 bases, with 9 bases left in between. Germline-derived CDR1 and CDR2 are SNHLY and FYNNEI. CDR3 size: 13 residues. CDR3 amino acids: CASSDPGVYEQYF. The CDR3 DNA follows: TGTGCCAGCAGTGATCCCGGGGTCTACGAGCAGTACTTC.

The CDR3 nucleotides read TGCGCCAGCAGCTTGGAAGCCAATCAGCCCCAGCATTTT. It codes for CASSLEANQPQHF. This chain connects TRBV5-1 to TRBJ1-5; D remains ambiguous. Germline V gives CDR1 SGHRS, CDR2 YFSETQ. The CDR3 sequence is 13 residues long. V was trimmed by 0 bases and J by 3 bases, leaving 4 bases between them. The full variable domain, rest sourced from reference TRBV5-1 and TRBJ1-5, is KAGVTQTPRYLIKTRGQQVTLSCSPISGHRSVSWYQQTPGQGLQFLFEYFSETQRNKGNFPGRFSGRQFSNSRSEMNVSTLELGDSALYLCASSLEANQPQHFGDGTRLSIL.

Details on this clone: Other nucleotide sequences from this sample produce the same CDR3. The chain has TRBV3-1 (or the pseudogene TRBV3-2) and TRBJ1-2, with D possibly TRBD1 on 6 matching bases. The germline V gene encodes CDR1 LGHDT and CDR2 YNNKEL (reference sequence). The CDR3 consists of 14 residues. V was pared by 3 bases and J by 4 bases, with 12 bases between. The CDR3 nucleotides read TGTGCCAGCAGCCAGGGGCAGGGGCCCTATGGCTACACCTTC. Translating gives CASSQGQGPYGYTF.

V gene TRBV28 combines with J gene TRBJ1-2, with a tentative D call TRBD1 (5 bases). The CDR3 is made up of 16 amino acids. Looked up from germline, CDR1 is MDHEN and CDR2 is SYDVKM. Trimming pared 3 bases from V and 3 bases from J, leaving 17 bases between. The CDR3 is CASSFRGPRDHYGYTF. The CDR3 region has the DNA TGTGCCAGCAGTTTTAGGGGCCCCAGGGATCACTATGGCTACACCTTC.

The chain has TRBV3-1 (or the pseudogene TRBV3-2) and TRBJ1-1; a weak D match, TRBD1 (5 bases). The germline V gene encodes CDR1 LGHDT and CDR2 YNNKEL (reference sequence). The CDR3 is 14 residues long. V lost 6 bases to trimming and J lost 4 bases, with 15 bases between them. The CDR3 DNA sequence: TGTGCCAGCAGTCATACCGGACACGCCACTGAAGCTTTCTTT. As protein: CASSHTGHATEAFF.